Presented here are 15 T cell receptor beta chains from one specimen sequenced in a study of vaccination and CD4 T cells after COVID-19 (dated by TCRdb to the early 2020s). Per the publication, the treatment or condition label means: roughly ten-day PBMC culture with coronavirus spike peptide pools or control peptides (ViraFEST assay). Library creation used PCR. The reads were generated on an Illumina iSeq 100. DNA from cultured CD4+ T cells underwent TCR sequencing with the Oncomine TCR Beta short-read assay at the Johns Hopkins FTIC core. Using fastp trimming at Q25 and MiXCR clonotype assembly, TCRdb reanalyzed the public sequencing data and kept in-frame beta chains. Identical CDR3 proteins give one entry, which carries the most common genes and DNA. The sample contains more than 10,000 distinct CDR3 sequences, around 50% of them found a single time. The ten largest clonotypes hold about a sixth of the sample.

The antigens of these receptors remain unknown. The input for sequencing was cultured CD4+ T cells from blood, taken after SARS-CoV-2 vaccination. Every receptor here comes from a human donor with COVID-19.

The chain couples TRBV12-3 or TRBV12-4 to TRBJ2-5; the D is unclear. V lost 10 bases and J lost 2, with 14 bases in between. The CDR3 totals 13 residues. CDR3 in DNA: TGTGCCACAGCGCAGGACCTACAAGAGACCCAGTACTTC. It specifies CATAQDLQETQYF.

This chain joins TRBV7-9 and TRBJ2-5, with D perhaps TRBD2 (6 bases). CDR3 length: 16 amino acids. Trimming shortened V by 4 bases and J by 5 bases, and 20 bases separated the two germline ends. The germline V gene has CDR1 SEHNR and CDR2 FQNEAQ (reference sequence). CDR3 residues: CASSSSWGAGGETQYF. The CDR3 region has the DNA TGTGCCAGCAGCTCCTCATGGGGAGCCGGAGGGGAGACCCAGTACTTC.

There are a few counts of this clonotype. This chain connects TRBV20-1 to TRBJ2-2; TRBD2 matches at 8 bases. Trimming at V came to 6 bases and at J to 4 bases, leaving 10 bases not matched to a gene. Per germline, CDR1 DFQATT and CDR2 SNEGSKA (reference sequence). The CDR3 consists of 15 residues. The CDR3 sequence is CSAVSGGGRTGELFF. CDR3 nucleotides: TGCAGTGCCGTCTCGGGGGGGGGCCGCACCGGGGAGCTGTTTTTT.

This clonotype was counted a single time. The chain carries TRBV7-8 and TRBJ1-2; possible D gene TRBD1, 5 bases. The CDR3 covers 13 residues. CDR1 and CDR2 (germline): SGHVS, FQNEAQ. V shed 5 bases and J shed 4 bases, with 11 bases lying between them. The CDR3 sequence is CASSPRGGYGYTF. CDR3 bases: TGTGCCAGCAGCCCACGGGGGGGCTATGGCTACACCTTC.

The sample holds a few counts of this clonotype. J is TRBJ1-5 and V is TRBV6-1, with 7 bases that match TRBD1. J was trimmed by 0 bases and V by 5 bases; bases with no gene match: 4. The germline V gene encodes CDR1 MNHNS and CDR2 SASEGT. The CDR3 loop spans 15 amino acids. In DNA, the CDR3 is TGTGCCAGCAGTCGGGACAGACATAGCAATCAGCCCCAGCATTTT. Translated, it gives CASSRDRHSNQPQHF.

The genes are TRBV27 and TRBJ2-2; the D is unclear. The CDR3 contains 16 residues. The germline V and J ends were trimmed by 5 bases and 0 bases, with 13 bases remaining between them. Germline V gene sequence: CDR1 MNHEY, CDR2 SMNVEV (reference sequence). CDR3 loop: CASSILTAANTGELFF. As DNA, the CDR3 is TGTGCCAGCAGTATACTCACTGCCGCGAACACCGGGGAGCTGTTTTTT.

The CDR3: CASSLGSVRNTGELFF. The CDR3 DNA follows: TGTGCCAGCAGCTTAGGGAGTGTAAGGAACACCGGGGAGCTGTTTTTT. The J gene is TRBJ2-2, the V gene TRBV7-8, with unresolved D. The CDR3 has 16 amino acids. Per the germline V gene, CDR1 is SGHVS and CDR2 is FQNEAQ. Trimming took off 1 base at V and 1 base at J, with 10 bases between the two ends.

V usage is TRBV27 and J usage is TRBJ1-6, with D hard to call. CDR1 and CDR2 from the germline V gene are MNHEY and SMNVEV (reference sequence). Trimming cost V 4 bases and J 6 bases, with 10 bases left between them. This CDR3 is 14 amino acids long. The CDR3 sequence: CASSSPGLNSPLHF. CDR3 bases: TGTGCCAGCAGTTCGCCGGGCCTTAATTCACCCCTCCACTTT.

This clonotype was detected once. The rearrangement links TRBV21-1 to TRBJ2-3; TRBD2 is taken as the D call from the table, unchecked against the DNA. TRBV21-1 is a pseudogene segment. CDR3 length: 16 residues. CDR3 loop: CASSKEVAGPSDTQYF. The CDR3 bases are TGTGCCAGCAGCAAAGAGGTAGCGGGGCCGTCAGATACGCAGTATTTT.

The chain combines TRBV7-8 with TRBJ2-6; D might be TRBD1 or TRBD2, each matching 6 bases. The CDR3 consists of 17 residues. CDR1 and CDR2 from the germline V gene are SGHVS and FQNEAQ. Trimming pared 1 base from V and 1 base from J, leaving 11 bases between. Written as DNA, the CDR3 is TGTGCCAGCAGCTTAGAAGGGGGGTGGTCTGGGGCCAACGTCCTGACTTTC. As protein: CASSLEGGWSGANVLTF.

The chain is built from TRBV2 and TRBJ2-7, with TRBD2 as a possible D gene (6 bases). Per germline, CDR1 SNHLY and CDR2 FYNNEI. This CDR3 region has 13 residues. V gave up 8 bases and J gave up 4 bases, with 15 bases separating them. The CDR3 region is CASGGVFEYEQYF. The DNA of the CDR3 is TGTGCCAGCGGCGGGGTGTTTGAATACGAGCAGTACTTC.

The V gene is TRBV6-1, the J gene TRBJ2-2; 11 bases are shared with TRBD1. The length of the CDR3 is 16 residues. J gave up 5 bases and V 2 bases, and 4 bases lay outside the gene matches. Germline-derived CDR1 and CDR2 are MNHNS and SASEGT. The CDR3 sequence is CASSERGQGGTGELFF. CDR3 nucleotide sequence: TGTGCCAGCAGTGAAAGGGGACAGGGGGGTACCGGGGAGCTGTTTTTT.

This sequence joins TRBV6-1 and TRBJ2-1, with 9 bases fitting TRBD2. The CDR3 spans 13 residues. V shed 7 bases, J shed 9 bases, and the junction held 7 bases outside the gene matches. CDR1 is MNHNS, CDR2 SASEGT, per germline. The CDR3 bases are TGTGCCAGCATAACTAGCGGGCGTGGTGAGCAGTTCTTC. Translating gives CASITSGRGEQFF.

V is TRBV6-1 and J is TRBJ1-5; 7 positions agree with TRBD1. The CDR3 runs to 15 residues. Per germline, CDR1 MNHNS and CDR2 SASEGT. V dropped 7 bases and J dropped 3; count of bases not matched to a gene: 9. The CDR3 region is CASTDRVLINQPQHF. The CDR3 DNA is TGTGCCAGCACCGACAGGGTTCTGATCAATCAGCCCCAGCATTTT.

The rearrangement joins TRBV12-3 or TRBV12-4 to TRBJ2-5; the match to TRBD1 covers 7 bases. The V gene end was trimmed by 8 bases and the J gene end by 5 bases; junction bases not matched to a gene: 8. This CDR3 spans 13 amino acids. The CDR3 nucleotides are TGTGCCAGCGCGTACAGGGGTATCGAGACCCAGTACTTC. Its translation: CASAYRGIETQYF.